The TCR beta chain described here comes from a study of cytotoxic CD8 clonotypes in ibrutinib-treated CLL. For this clone: Its specificity is unknown.

Study observations and caveats: For progressing versus sustained-remission patients, sampling times were not the same. Baseline clonality, higher than in age-matched healthy donors, tracked circulating CD8+ T-cell counts. The public clonotypes identified were infrequent and showed contraction or stability on treatment.

A 1 in 200,000 to 1 in 1 million T cell depth was the sequencing target. Generated by immunoSEQ multiplex PCR, the TCRdb table keeps only in-frame clones and is missing some. Found here are roughly 200,000 clones, about 72% of them singletons; the top ten hold roughly 13%. The CDR3 totals 13 residues. V lost 7 bases, J lost 7 bases, and 13 bases lay in between. Looked up from germline, CDR1 is MDHEN and CDR2 is SYDVKM. The gene calls are TRBV28 and TRBJ2-2; no clear D gene. The sample here was PBMCs, taken after 24 months of ibrutinib treatment. The TCR sequence derives from a human donor with chronic lymphocytic leukemia. In DNA, the CDR3 is TGTGCCAGCAACCTCGATTCGGTCGGGGAGCTGTTTTTT. This codes for CASNLDSVGELFF. Full variable domain (missing parts from reference TRBV28 and TRBJ2-2): DVKVTQSSRYLVKRTGEKVFLECVQDMDHENMFWYRQDPGLGLRLIYFSYDVKMKEKGDIPEGYSVSREKKERFSLILESASTNQTSMYLCASNLDSVGELFFGEGSRLTVL.